The T cell receptor beta chain described here comes from a study of technical replicates of blood from a handful of donors. The CDR3 length is 12 residues. Germline values: CDR1 SGHTA, CDR2 FQGNSA. V lost 4 bases and J lost 3, with 7 bases in between. Profiled with immunoSEQ multiplex PCR; TCRdb holds only in-frame clones, not every one. Altogether 60,000 to 75,000 clones are present, just under 90% being singletons, with the ten largest covering more than 4%. This clone was observed once. The chain has TRBV7-2 and TRBJ2-7; D not resolved. The sequence was obtained from a human donor in good health. Some clones in this sample may be carry-over from other donors' samples. The sequencing input was PBMCs. In DNA form, the CDR3 reads TGTGCCAGCAGCTCGACGGGCTACGAGCAGTACTTC. Translation gives CASSSTGYEQYF.